The next 9 T cell receptor beta chains were all read from a single sample in a study of T cells of healthy individuals. TCRdb processed the 5' RACE reads anew with MiXCR; each CDR3 protein has one entry. The top ten hold 15% to 20% of the sample, which has about 53,000 distinct CDR3 sequences, approximately 15% seen once. These receptors were taken from a human donor in good health.

J is TRBJ2-3 and V is TRBV7-2, with D hard to call. Germline CDR1 is SGHTA and CDR2 is FQGNSA. This CDR3 spans 12 amino acids. V dropped 6 bases and J dropped 8 bases, with 12 bases sitting between them. In DNA form, the CDR3 reads TGTGCCAGCAGGGTGTCGCAGTTTACGCAGTATTTT. Protein product: CASRVSQFTQYF.

This clonotype has at least ten counts. The gene calls are TRBV9 and TRBJ1-2, with D maybe TRBD1 (5 bases). The germline gives CDR1 SGDLS, CDR2 YYNGEE. Trimming left V 3 bases short and J 8 bases short, with 20 bases between. The CDR3 sequence is 15 residues long. The CDR3 DNA reads as TGTGCCAGCAGCGGCCGTGGGGCCCTTCTTGGGGGCTACACCTTC. Its protein product is CASSGRGALLGGYTF.

Details on this clonotype: A much bigger clone sits one base away, suggesting this may be a read error. The chain links TRBV10-3 to TRBJ2-5; D remains unclear. This CDR3 is 14 amino acids long. The V end was cut by 4 bases, the J end by 4 bases, with 13 bases between. The germline V gene has CDR1 ENHRY and CDR2 SYGVKD. CDR3 in DNA: TGTGCCATCAGTGGGTCAGGCAGTCGAGAGACCCAGTACTTC. This encodes CAISGSGSRETQYF.

This clonotype came up many times. The genes are TRBV20-1 and TRBJ2-3; D is unclear. The V end lost 4 bases, the J end lost 6 bases, and 20 bases lay between the germline ends. Germline V gene lookup returns CDR1 DFQATT and CDR2 SNEGSKA (reference sequence). This CDR3 spans 15 amino acids. CDR3 loop: CSAKLSTAPGDTQYF. CDR3 coding DNA: TGCAGTGCTAAACTCTCAACGGCCCCCGGGGATACGCAGTATTTT.

The sample holds a few counts of this clonotype. This rearrangement joins TRBV24-1 to TRBJ2-1; D tentatively fits TRBD1 or TRBD2 (6 bases each). Germline V gene data show CDR1 as KGHDR and CDR2 as SFDVKD. Trimming shortened V by 0 bases and J by 9 bases, and 17 bases separated the two germline ends. The CDR3 runs 16 residues. The CDR3: CATSDLGGGVSGEQFF. The CDR3 nucleotides are TGTGCCACCAGTGATTTGGGGGGCGGGGTCAGCGGTGAGCAGTTCTTC.

This clonotype was observed a few times. The rearrangement uses TRBV7-2 and TRBJ1-2, with D unresolved. The CDR3 covers 14 residues. Germline CDR1 reads SGHTA; CDR2 reads FQGNSA. Trimming shortened V by 5 bases and J by 8 bases, and 18 bases separated the two germline ends. CDR3 sequence (DNA): TGTGCCAGCAGCCCCGGGCCGGACCTGTTCGGCTACACCTTC. This sequence encodes CASSPGPDLFGYTF.

The table lists this clonotype with a count of one. This may come from a read error, since a much larger clone is one base off. The chain is built from TRBV4-1 and TRBJ2-3; 7 nucleotides align to TRBD1. The CDR3 spans 15 residues. Germline CDR1 is MGHRA and CDR2 is YSYEKL. This CDR3 is CANSLRDRVADTQYF. DNA for the CDR3: TGCGCCAACAGCCTCCGAGACAGGGTGGCAGATACGCAGTATTTT.

This clonotype showed up just a few times. The rearrangement uses TRBV4-1 and TRBJ1-5; tentative D call: TRBD1 (6 bases). Looked up from germline, CDR1 is MGHRA and CDR2 is YSYEKL. Deletions cut 5 bases from V and 2 bases from J, with 10 bases between. This CDR3 is built from 14 residues. CDR3 region: CASSIPGGNQPQHF. The CDR3 region has the DNA TGCGCCAGCAGCATCCCAGGGGGCAATCAGCCCCAGCATTTT.

This clonotype was recorded a few times. The chain links TRBV6-4 to TRBJ2-1; D gene ambiguous. The germline CDR1 and CDR2 sequences are MRHNA and SNTAGT. Trimming removed 3 bases from V and 7 bases from J, with 10 bases in between. There are 13 residues in the CDR3. The CDR3 DNA follows: TGTGCCAGCAGTGAAAAAGCGACTAATGAGCAGTTCTTC. Amino acids: CASSEKATNEQFF.